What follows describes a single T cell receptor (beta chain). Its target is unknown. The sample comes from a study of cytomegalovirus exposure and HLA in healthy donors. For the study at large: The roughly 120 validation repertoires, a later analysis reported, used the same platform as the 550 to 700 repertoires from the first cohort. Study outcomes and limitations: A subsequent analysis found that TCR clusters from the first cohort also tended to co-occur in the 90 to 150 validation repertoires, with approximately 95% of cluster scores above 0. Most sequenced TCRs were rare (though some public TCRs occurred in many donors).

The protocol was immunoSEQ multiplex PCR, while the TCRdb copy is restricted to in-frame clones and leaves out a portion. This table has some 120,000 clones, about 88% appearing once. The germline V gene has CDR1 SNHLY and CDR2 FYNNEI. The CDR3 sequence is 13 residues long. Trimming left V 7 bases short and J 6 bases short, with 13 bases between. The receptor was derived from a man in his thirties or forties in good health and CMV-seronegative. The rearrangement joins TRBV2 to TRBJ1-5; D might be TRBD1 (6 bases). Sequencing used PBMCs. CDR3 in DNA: TGTGCCAGCAACAGGGTGATAAGTCAGCCCCAGCATTTT. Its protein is CASNRVISQPQHF.